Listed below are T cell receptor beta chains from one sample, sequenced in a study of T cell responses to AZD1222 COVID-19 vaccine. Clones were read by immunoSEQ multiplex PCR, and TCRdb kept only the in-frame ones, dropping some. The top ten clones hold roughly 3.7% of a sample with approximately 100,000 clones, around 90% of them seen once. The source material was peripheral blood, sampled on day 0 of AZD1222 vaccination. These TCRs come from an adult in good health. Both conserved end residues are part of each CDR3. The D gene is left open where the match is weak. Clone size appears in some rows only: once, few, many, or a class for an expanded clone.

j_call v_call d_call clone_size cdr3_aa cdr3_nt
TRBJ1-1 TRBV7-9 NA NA CASSSVAEAFF TGTGCCAGCAGCTCTGTTGCTGAAGCTTTCTTT
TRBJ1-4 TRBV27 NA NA CASSPWGINEKLFF TGTGCCAGCAGTCCCTGGGGGATTAATGAAAAACTGTTTTTT
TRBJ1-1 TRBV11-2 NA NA CASRLTWGTEAFF TGTGCCAGCAGGTTAACGTGGGGGACTGAAGCTTTCTTT
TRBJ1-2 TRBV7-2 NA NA CASSLAMGSGTHF TGTGCCAGCAGCTTGGCTATGGGTTCCGGGACCCACTTC
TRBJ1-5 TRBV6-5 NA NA CASTFGDTSNQPQHF TGTGCCAGCACCTTCGGGGATACTAGCAATCAGCCCCAGCATTTT
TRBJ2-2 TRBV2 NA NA CASSEGSWGTGELFF TGTGCCAGCAGTGAAGGATCGTGGGGCACCGGGGAGCTGTTTTTT
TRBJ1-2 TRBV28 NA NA CASVKVRASGYTF TGTGCCTCAGTGAAAGTTAGGGCATCAGGCTACACCTTC
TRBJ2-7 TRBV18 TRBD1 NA CASSPMGQAYEQYF TGTGCCAGCTCACCAATGGGACAGGCCTACGAGCAGTACTTC
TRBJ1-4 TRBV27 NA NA CASSQGKGEKLFF TGTGCCAGTTCCCAGGGGAAAGGGGAAAAACTGTTTTTT
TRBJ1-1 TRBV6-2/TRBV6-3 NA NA CASSYFSGNTEAFF TGTGCCAGCAGTTACTTTTCGGGGAACACTGAAGCTTTCTTT
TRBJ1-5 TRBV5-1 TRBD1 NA CASSPTTGVDNQPQHF TGCGCCAGCAGCCCGACGACAGGGGTCGACAATCAGCCCCAGCATTTT
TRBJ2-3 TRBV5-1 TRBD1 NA CASSLAGQGRRLDTQYF TGCGCCAGCAGCTTGGCCGGACAGGGCCGTAGGTTAGATACGCAGTATTTT
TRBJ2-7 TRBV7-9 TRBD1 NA CASSSMGQGSYEQYF TGTGCCAGCAGCTCGATGGGACAGGGCTCCTACGAGCAGTACTTC
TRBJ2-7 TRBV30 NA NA CAWSVQGGSYEQYF TGTGCCTGGAGTGTACAGGGAGGGTCCTACGAGCAGTACTTC
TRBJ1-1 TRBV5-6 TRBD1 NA CASRGYGQGRTEAFF TGTGCCAGCAGAGGTTACGGACAGGGGAGAACTGAAGCTTTCTTT
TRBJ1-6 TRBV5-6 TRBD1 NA CASSSGTGRWLHF TGTGCCAGCAGCTCCGGGACAGGCCGATGGCTCCACTTT
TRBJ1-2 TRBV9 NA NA CASSVGRSDYGYTF TGTGCCAGCAGCGTAGGTCGGTCAGACTATGGCTACACCTTC
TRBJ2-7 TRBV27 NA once CASSLIRTRDRSHEQYF TGTGCCAGCAGTCTTATACGGACTAGGGACAGGTCTCACGAGCAGTACTTC
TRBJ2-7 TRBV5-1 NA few CASSEGRLNSPYEQYF TGCGCCAGCAGCGAGGGACGACTCAACTCCCCCTACGAGCAGTACTTC
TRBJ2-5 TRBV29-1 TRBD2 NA CSVEGTSGGLEQETQYF TGCAGCGTTGAAGGGACTAGCGGGGGCCTTGAGCAAGAGACCCAGTACTTC
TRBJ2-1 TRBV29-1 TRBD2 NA CSVEDPRGGVSYNEQFF TGCAGCGTTGAAGATCCGCGCGGGGGGGTCTCCTACAATGAGCAGTTCTTC
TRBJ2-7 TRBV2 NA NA CASGGLWERYEQYF TGTGCCAGCGGGGGTTTATGGGAGAGGTACGAGCAGTACTTC
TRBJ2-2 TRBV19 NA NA CATSEYTGELFF TGTGCCACCAGCGAGTACACCGGGGAGCTGTTTTTT
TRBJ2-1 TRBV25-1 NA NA CATCEQASYNEQFF TGTGCCACCTGTGAGCAGGCCTCCTACAATGAGCAGTTCTTC
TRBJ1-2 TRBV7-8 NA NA CASSLDGGGYGYTF TGTGCCAGCAGCTTAGATGGGGGGGGCTATGGCTACACCTTC
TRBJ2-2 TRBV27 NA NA CASSPLYLQGGELFF TGTGCCAGCTCCCCGCTATATCTCCAGGGCGGGGAGCTGTTTTTT
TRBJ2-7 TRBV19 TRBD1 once CASSRSGGGSPYEQYF TGTGCCAGTAGTAGGTCAGGGGGCGGGTCCCCCTACGAGCAGTACTTC
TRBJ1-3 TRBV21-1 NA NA CASSNPGTGHSGNTIYF TGTGCCAGCAGCAATCCCGGCACCGGGCACTCTGGAAACACCATATATTTT
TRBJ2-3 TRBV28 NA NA CASSLTAPAPDTQYF TGTGCCAGCAGTTTAACAGCACCGGCTCCAGATACGCAGTATTTT
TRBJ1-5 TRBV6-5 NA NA CATRRSGTGDQPQHF TGTGCCACTCGACGATCAGGGACGGGGGATCAGCCCCAGCATTTT
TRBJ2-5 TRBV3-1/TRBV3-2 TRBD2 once CASSPLPAGGKETQYF TGTGCCAGCAGCCCCCTTCCAGCGGGGGGGAAAGAGACCCAGTACTTC
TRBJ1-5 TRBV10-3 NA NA CAISQTSTPPGAQHF TGTGCCATCAGCCAGACATCGACACCCCCGGGAGCCCAGCATTTT
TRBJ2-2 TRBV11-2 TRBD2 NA CASSLGAGGQTGELFF TGTGCCAGCAGCTTAGGAGCGGGGGGCCAGACCGGGGAGCTGTTTTTT
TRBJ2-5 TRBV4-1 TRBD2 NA CASSQDSGTTIETQYF TGCGCCAGCAGCCAAGATTCAGGGACTACGATAGAGACCCAGTACTTC